A selection of T cell receptor beta chains follows, all from one sample in a study of cytomegalovirus exposure and HLA in healthy donors. Measured with immunoSEQ multiplex PCR; TCRdb has only the in-frame clones, and not every one. The top ten hold roughly 20% of the sample, which has 100,000 to 150,000 clones, over 80% seen once. The sequenced sample was PBMCs. The origin of the receptors is a man younger than 35 in good health and CMV-seropositive. Both conserved end residues are part of each CDR3. A D gene is named only where the DNA matches it firmly. Rows may omit the clone size; those that give it use once, few, many or a size class.

J,V,size,D,DNA,CDR3
TRBJ2-1,TRBV10-3,.,TRBD1,TGTGCCATCCTGGGGACAGAAGACAATGAGCAGTTCTTC,CAILGTEDNEQFF
TRBJ1-1,TRBV6-1,.,.,TGTGCCAGCAGTGAAGCTATCGGGGTGGCGAACACTGAAGCTTTCTTT,CASSEAIGVANTEAFF
TRBJ2-2,TRBV23-1,.,.,TGCGCCAGCAGTCAAATCCCACAGGAAAACACCGGGGAGCTGTTTTTT,CASSQIPQENTGELFF
TRBJ2-1,TRBV4-1,.,TRBD2,TGCGCCAGCAGCCCGGGGACTAGGAGCTCCTACAATGAGCAGTTCTTC,CASSPGTRSSYNEQFF
TRBJ1-2,TRBV7-2,.,.,TGTGCCAGCAGCTTAGAACAGGGCGTTGACTATGGCTACACCTTC,CASSLEQGVDYGYTF
TRBJ1-6,TRBV19,.,TRBD1,TGTGCCAGTAGTTGGGGACAGCTTTCACCCCTCCACTTT,CASSWGQLSPLHF
TRBJ2-1,TRBV15,.,.,TGTGCCACCAGCAGACCCGGTACAGGGAATGAGCAGTTCTTC,CATSRPGTGNEQFF
TRBJ2-3,TRBV7-8,.,.,TGTGCCAGCAGCTTAGGGGACTCCGTAGATACGCAGTATTTT,CASSLGDSVDTQYF
TRBJ2-7,TRBV6-6,few,TRBD1,TGTGCCAGCAGTTACTCCGGGACAGGGGGCTACGAGCAGTACTTC,CASSYSGTGGYEQYF
TRBJ1-1,TRBV7-3,.,.,TGTGCCAGCAGCTTAAACCCCCTATGGGGGGGCCCAAGCCTGAACACTGAAGCTTTCTTT,CASSLNPLWGGPSLNTEAFF
TRBJ2-7,TRBV11-2,.,.,TGTGCCAGCAGCTTAACTGCGGTCAGCATATACGAGCAGTACTTC,CASSLTAVSIYEQYF
TRBJ2-1,TRBV7-3,.,TRBD2,TGTGCCAGCAGCTTGGCTAGCGGATACAATGAGCAGTTCTTC,CASSLASGYNEQFF
TRBJ2-1,TRBV6-4,.,TRBD2,TGTGCCAGCAGTCTCCTAGCGGGGCCCTACAATGAGCAGTTCTTC,CASSLLAGPYNEQFF
TRBJ1-1,TRBV2,once,.,TGTGCCAGCAGTGGATATGCGGGAACTGAAGCTTTCTTT,CASSGYAGTEAFF
TRBJ1-4,TRBV6-1,.,.,TGTGCCAGCAGTGGCCCCTTAGAGGTTTGGGGCGAAAAACTGTTTTTT,CASSGPLEVWGEKLFF
TRBJ1-5,TRBV5-8,.,.,TGTGCCAGCAGCTTAATTACAGGGAATCAGCCCCAGCATTTT,CASSLITGNQPQHF
TRBJ2-7,TRBV7-8,.,.,TGTGCCAGCAGCTTACGGACAGATTCCTACGAGCAGTACTTC,CASSLRTDSYEQYF
TRBJ2-5,TRBV7-7,.,TRBD2,TGTGCCAGCGGGGTCGGCGGGGGGGTCCCACAAGAGACCCAGTACTTC,CASGVGGGVPQETQYF
TRBJ1-6,TRBV30,.,.,TGTGCCTGGAGAGTGGCCCTGGTTAATTCACCCCTCCACTTT,CAWRVALVNSPLHF
TRBJ2-1,TRBV4-1,.,TRBD1,TGCGCCAGCAGCCAAGACCGGGACAGGCCCTACAATGAGCAGTTCTTC,CASSQDRDRPYNEQFF
TRBJ1-2,TRBV6-5,.,TRBD1,TGTGCCAGCAGTCCATCACAGGGGGCGAACTATGGCTACACCTTC,CASSPSQGANYGYTF
TRBJ2-5,TRBV6-5,.,TRBD1,TGTGCCAGCAGTTACCAGGGGGCCAGTGAGACCCAGTACTTC,CASSYQGASETQYF
TRBJ2-5,TRBV6-1,.,.,TGTGCCAGCAGTGCCCAGGCCCAAGAGACCCAGTACTTC,CASSAQAQETQYF
TRBJ2-5,TRBV7-9,.,TRBD2,TGTGCCAGCAGCCCGACTAGCGGGGGGCCCTACGCCCTGGAGACCCAGTACTTC,CASSPTSGGPYALETQYF
TRBJ1-6,TRBV5-1,.,.,TGCGCCAGCAGCTTGGAGAGTCGGGCGGGTAATTCACCCCCCCACTTT,CASSLESRAGNSPPHF
TRBJ2-3,TRBV19,.,.,TGTGCCAGTAGTATAACCCTGGGCCGGAGCACAGATACGCAGTATTTT,CASSITLGRSTDTQYF
TRBJ2-3,TRBV13,.,TRBD2,TGTGCCAGCAGCTCAAACGGGGGGGCTAGCACAGATACGCAGTATTTT,CASSSNGGASTDTQYF
TRBJ2-1,TRBV7-9,.,.,TGTGCCAGCAGCTCTCCTCCGGGTGGGGGCCCTAACGCCTACAATGAGCAGTTCTTC,CASSSPPGGGPNAYNEQFF
TRBJ2-3,TRBV29-1,.,TRBD2,TGCAGCGTGGGCGGGAGATTAAGCACAGATACGCAGTATTTT,CSVGGRLSTDTQYF
TRBJ2-5,TRBV5-6,.,.,TGTGCCAGCAGCTTTACATCGATCGAGACCCAGTACTTC,CASSFTSIETQYF
TRBJ2-7,TRBV7-2,.,.,TGTGCCAGCAGTTTTACAGCCTACGAGCAGTACTTC,CASSFTAYEQYF
TRBJ2-7,TRBV28,.,.,TGTGCCAGCACCCCGGCTAGCCAGTCCCCCTACGAGCAGTACTTC,CASTPASQSPYEQYF
TRBJ1-4,TRBV19,.,TRBD1,TGTGCCAGTAGTATTCAGGGGGCAGTGGGTGAAAAACTGTTTTTT,CASSIQGAVGEKLFF
TRBJ2-1,TRBV2,.,.,TGTGCCAGCAGGAGGCAGGGTTTATACAATGAGCAGTTCTTC,CASRRQGLYNEQFF
TRBJ1-2,TRBV5-1,.,.,TGCGCCAGCAGCTTGTCCGTGACAGTCGGGTCGCCCGATGGCTACACCTTC,CASSLSVTVGSPDGYTF
TRBJ2-7,TRBV11-2,.,TRBD1,TGTGCCAGCAGCTTTAGTCCCCAGGGGGCCTACGAGCAGTACTTC,CASSFSPQGAYEQYF
TRBJ1-1,TRBV11-2,.,.,TGTGCCAGCAGCTTAGAGGGCAGCGGGGGCACTGAAGCTTTCTTT,CASSLEGSGGTEAFF
TRBJ1-2,TRBV2,.,TRBD1,TGTGCCAGCAGCCACGAGGTTGGACAGGCGGTTACCTTC,CASSHEVGQAVTF
TRBJ2-7,TRBV18,.,.,TGTGCCAGCTCACGCGAGGGGGTCTCCTACGAGCAGTACTTC,CASSREGVSYEQYF
TRBJ2-6,TRBV15,.,TRBD1,TGTGCCACCAGCAGGGACAGGGTTCGCTCCGGGGCCAACGTCCTGACTTTC,CATSRDRVRSGANVLTF